Below, 22 T cell receptor beta chains from the same sample are listed, as sequenced in a study of T-cell reconstitution after alpha-beta-depleted transplantation in children. For TCRbeta, the library was prepared with unique molecular identifiers. TCRdb reanalysed the PCR reads using MiXCR and keeps one entry per CDR3 protein. The data show about a million distinct CDR3 sequences, 25% to 35% seen once. The input for sequencing was PBMCs, mostly from graft donor cells, taken 360 days after TCRalphabeta/CD19-depleted stem cell transplant. These receptors came from a boy younger than two who had a stem cell transplant for SCID, so the T cells may come from the graft donor.

The table lists this clonotype with a few counts. V and J are TRBV12-3 or TRBV12-4 and TRBJ2-7, with D possibly TRBD1 on 6 matching bases. Trimming cost V 4 bases and J 1 base, with 14 bases left between them. CDR3 size: 15 residues. The CDR3 nucleotides read TGTGCCAGCAGTTCCTACAGGGTCGGGTCCTACGAGCAGTACTTC. Its translation is CASSSYRVGSYEQYF.

This chain uses TRBV5-1 with TRBJ1-3; 9 bases fit TRBD1. This CDR3 spans 16 amino acids. V was clipped by 4 bases and J by 3 bases; unmatched bases: 8. CDR1 is SGHRS and CDR2 is YFSETQ in the germline V gene. This chain's CDR3 is CASSGGTGLFGNTIYF. CDR3 bases: TGCGCCAGCAGCGGCGGGACAGGGCTATTTGGAAACACCATATATTTT.

This clonotype was counted between two and nine times. This chain links TRBV3-1 with TRBJ2-1, with 10 bases lining up with TRBD1. There are 17 residues in the CDR3. Germline V gene data show CDR1 as LGHDT and CDR2 as YNNKEL (reference sequence). Trimming removed 0 bases from V and 5 bases from J; junction bases left unmatched: 7. CDR3 nucleotides: TGTGCCAGCAGCCAAGATCTCCCCGGGACAGGGGACAATGAGCAGTTCTTC. It translates to CASSQDLPGTGDNEQFF.

The CDR3: CASSWGDRVGSTDTQYF. In nucleotides, the CDR3 is TGCGCCAGCAGCTGGGGTGACCGAGTGGGGAGCACAGATACGCAGTATTTT. This rearrangement joins TRBV5-1 to TRBJ2-3; D is ambiguous. The CDR3 consists of 17 residues. Deletions cut 3 bases from V and 0 bases from J, with 17 bases between. Germline V CDR1 and CDR2: SGHRS, YFSETQ.

This clonotype was recorded a few times. V is TRBV5-1 and J is TRBJ2-3, with D unresolved. This CDR3 region has 14 residues. Trimming cost V 4 bases and J 4 bases, with 13 bases left between them. The germline CDR1 and CDR2 sequences are SGHRS and YFSETQ. CDR3 loop: CASSMVGLADTQYF. Written as DNA, the CDR3 is TGCGCCAGCAGCATGGTGGGATTAGCAGATACGCAGTATTTT. Full variable domain (missing parts from reference TRBV5-1 and TRBJ2-3): KAGVTQTPRYLIKTRGQQVTLSCSPISGHRSVSWYQQTPGQGLQFLFEYFSETQRNKGNFPGRFSGRQFSNSRSEMNVSTLELGDSALYLCASSMVGLADTQYFGPGTRLTVL.

The chain joins TRBV29-1 to TRBJ1-1; D possibly corresponds to TRBD1 (6 bases). The CDR3 covers 14 residues. V lost 5 bases to trimming and J lost 2 bases, with 15 bases between them. Germline loops: CDR1 SQVTM, CDR2 ANQGSEA. The CDR3 is CSVTSDRLNTEAFF. CDR3 coding DNA: TGCAGCGTTACCTCCGACAGGTTAAACACTGAAGCTTTCTTT.

The CDR3 spells CASSSIPGPHYQYF. The DNA of the CDR3 is TGCGCCAGCAGCTCTATACCGGGACCCCACTACCAGTACTTC. The gene calls are TRBV5-1 and TRBJ2-5; D possibly matches TRBD1 or TRBD2 (5 bases each). The CDR3 is 14 amino acids. Trimming stripped 3 bases from V and 10 bases from J, with 19 bases between. CDR1 is SGHRS and CDR2 is YFSETQ in the germline V gene.

In its sample, this clonotype was seen a few times. This sequence joins TRBV7-3 and TRBJ2-1; 11 positions agree with TRBD2. J lost 5 bases, V lost 5 bases, and 8 bases had no gene match. This CDR3 comprises 16 residues. Germline loops: CDR1 SGHTA, CDR2 FQGTGA. CDR3 sequence: CASSPTLAGGHNEQFF. The CDR3 nucleotides read TGTGCCAGCAGCCCCACCCTAGCGGGGGGTCACAATGAGCAGTTCTTC.

This clonotype was seen more than once but under ten times. This chain joins TRBV5-1 and TRBJ2-1, with D hard to call. This CDR3 has 13 amino acids. Trimming took off 7 bases at V and 0 bases at J, with 8 bases between the two ends. Germline V gene lookup returns CDR1 SGHRS and CDR2 YFSETQ. Written as DNA, the CDR3 is TGCGCCAGCTTCGCCCCCTCCTACAATGAGCAGTTCTTC. This gives the protein CASFAPSYNEQFF.

CDR3 DNA: TGCGCCAGCAGCTTCCTGACAGGGGTGTCCAGTAAAGAGCAGTTCTTC. Translating it yields CASSFLTGVSSKEQFF. The rearrangement links TRBV5-1 to TRBJ2-1, with 8 bases matching TRBD1. The V gene's germline CDR1 is SGHRS and CDR2 YFSETQ. Trimming removed 2 bases from V and 10 bases from J; junction bases left unmatched: 14. This CDR3 region has 16 residues.

This clonotype occurred a few times. The gene calls are TRBV11-2 and TRBJ2-7, with a possible D match to TRBD2 (7 bases). Germline V CDR1 and CDR2: SGHAT, FQNNGV. V dropped 1 base and J dropped 5 bases, with 18 bases sitting between them. The CDR3 contains 16 residues. Here the CDR3 DNA reads TGTGCCAGCAGCTTAGGGGGGGGGCGTCGTGCGGACGAGCAGTACTTC. It encodes CASSLGGGRRADEQYF.

The chain employs TRBV20-1 and TRBJ1-1, with D perhaps TRBD1 (6 bases). The CDR3 totals 13 residues. Germline values: CDR1 DFQATT, CDR2 SNEGSKA (reference sequence). V was shortened by 7 bases and J by 5 bases, with 17 bases between the two germline ends. CDR3 residues: CSVTEGGWTEAFF. DNA of the CDR3: TGCAGTGTAACGGAGGGGGGGTGGACTGAAGCTTTCTTT.

This chain uses TRBV20-1 with TRBJ2-5, with D uncertain. The CDR3 covers 14 residues. Germline CDR1 reads DFQATT; CDR2 reads SNEGSKA (reference sequence). V lost 0 bases and J lost 0, with 8 bases in between. CDR3 nucleotide sequence: TGCAGTGCTAGAGATGGCCAGGACCAAGAGACCCAGTACTTC. Translating it yields CSARDGQDQETQYF.

The chain carries TRBV6-5 and TRBJ2-7, with a tentative D call TRBD1 (5 bases). The CDR3 has 15 amino acids. The germline CDR1 and CDR2 sequences are MNHEY and SVGAGI. V was shortened by 3 bases and J by 1 base, with 13 bases between the two germline ends. The CDR3 sequence: CASSYSQGSSYEQYF. The CDR3, as DNA: TGTGCCAGCAGTTATAGCCAGGGATCGTCCTACGAGCAGTACTTC.

This chain connects TRBV20-1 to TRBJ1-1; D call uncertain. Trimming removed 0 bases from V and 2 bases from J, with 10 bases in between. Germline lookup yields CDR1 DFQATT and CDR2 SNEGSKA (reference sequence). There are 14 residues in the CDR3. The DNA for the CDR3 is TGCAGTGCTAGAGATCTCAGCCTCAACACTGAAGCTTTCTTT. Protein product: CSARDLSLNTEAFF.

The chain uses TRBV27 and TRBJ2-1, with TRBD2 matching 14 bases. The CDR3 has 15 residues. Losses at the gene ends were 4 bases for V and 9 bases for J; bases not matched to a gene: 5. The germline V gene encodes CDR1 MNHEY and CDR2 SMNVEV (reference sequence). The DNA of the CDR3 is TGTGCCAGCAGTTCCGGGACTAGCGGGGGTGGTGAGCAGTTCTTC. It translates to CASSSGTSGGGEQFF.

This clonotype was counted only a few times. The chain couples TRBV1 to TRBJ2-5; TRBD1, the D gene given by the table, was not confirmed from the DNA. TRBV1 is a listed pseudogene. This CDR3 is 11 amino acids long. CDR3 sequence (DNA): TGCACCAGCGGGGGCCAAGAGACCCAGTACTTC. It specifies CTSGGQETQYF.

The chain recombines TRBV15 with TRBJ2-1; the D gene is possibly TRBD1 (6 bases). The CDR3 covers 17 residues. CDR1 is LNHNV, CDR2 YYDKDF, per germline (reference sequence). The V and J ends lost 0 bases and 2 bases respectively, with 14 bases between them. The DNA of the CDR3 is TGTGCCACCAGCAGAGATGAAACAGGGTACCCCTACAATGAGCAGTTCTTC. This translates into CATSRDETGYPYNEQFF.

There are a few counts of this clonotype. The CDR3 is CASSPNPVIINEQFF. The CDR3 coding sequence is TGTGCCAGCAGCCCCAATCCGGTTATAATCAATGAGCAGTTCTTC. The V gene is TRBV27, the J gene TRBJ2-1; D is ambiguous. The CDR3 contains 15 residues. Trimming took off 6 bases at V and 6 bases at J, with 18 bases between the two ends. In germline, CDR1 is MNHEY, CDR2 SMNVEV (reference sequence).

This clonotype appeared a few times. The chain carries TRBV5-1 and TRBJ2-2, with a tentative D call TRBD1 (5 bases). V lost 4 bases and J 2 bases, leaving 15 bases between the germline ends. CDR3 size: 16 residues. The germline V gene has CDR1 SGHRS and CDR2 YFSETQ. The chain's CDR3 is CASSPLADSNTGELFF. The CDR3 DNA follows: TGCGCCAGCAGCCCACTGGCCGACAGCAACACCGGGGAGCTGTTTTTT.

This clonotype was counted at least ten times. V and J are TRBV5-1 and TRBJ2-5, with TRBD1 matching over 7 bases. The CDR3 runs to 13 residues. V was clipped by 4 bases and J by 3 bases; unmatched bases: 3. Germline assignment: CDR1 SGHRS and CDR2 YFSETQ. The CDR3 sequence: CASSIGQEETQYF. DNA of the CDR3: TGCGCCAGCAGCATCGGACAGGAAGAGACCCAGTACTTC.

This clonotype was counted many times. The chain joins TRBV20-1 to TRBJ1-1; 9 positions match TRBD1. V lost 1 base, J lost 1 base, and 4 bases stayed unmatched. The CDR3 spans 15 residues. Germline values: CDR1 DFQATT, CDR2 SNEGSKA (reference sequence). CDR3 DNA: TGCAGTGCTAGAGTTCCGGGACAGGGGAACACTGAAGCTTTCTTT. Its translation is CSARVPGQGNTEAFF.